This T cell receptor (beta chain) was retrieved from a study of T-cell reconstitution after alpha-beta-depleted transplantation in children. Between the trimmed V and J ends, which lost 4 bases and 2 bases, there was a span of 14 bases. Germline values: CDR1 SQVTM, CDR2 ANQGSEA. This CDR3 has 14 amino acids. A TCRbeta library incorporating unique molecular identifiers was prepared. From the PCR reads, TCRdb called clonotypes with MiXCR, one entry per CDR3 protein. Of around 250,000 distinct CDR3 sequences detected, more than 9% appear once; the ten largest clones hold about a tenth. This clonotype was recorded a few times.

The rearrangement links TRBV29-1 to TRBJ2-5; D gene ambiguous. This specimen consisted of PBMCs from the stem cell graft donor, obtained from the stem cell graft. This receptor was identified in a human donor who donated a stem cell graft to a child with SCID. The CDR3 nucleotides are TGCAGCGTTGGAATTTCGTACCCACAAGAGACCCAGTACTTC. Its translation is CSVGISYPQETQYF.